The rows below give T cell receptor beta chains drawn from one sample of a study of blood T cell repertoires in COVID-19. Assay used: immunoSEQ multiplex PCR; TCRdb lists only in-frame clones, some missing. The sample lists approximately 210,000 clones; 85% to 90% were seen once. Material for sequencing was peripheral blood. The receptors were gathered from a woman in her seventies with acute or convalescent COVID-19. Each CDR3 is given with its conserved first and last residue. D genes are given only for firm matches. Only part of the rows carry a size: once, few, many, or a class if the clone is expanded.

v_gene: TRBV5-6
d_gene: TRBD1
abundance: .
j_gene: TRBJ1-1
len: 15
CDR3nt: TGTGCCAGCAGCTTGGCTGGGACAGAGAACACTGAAGCTTTCTTT
CDR3aa: CASSLAGTENTEAFF

v_gene: TRBV10-1
d_gene: TRBD2
abundance: .
j_gene: TRBJ2-1
len: 15
CDR3nt: TGCGCCAGCAGTACCACCGGGACTAGGCACAATGAGCAGTTCTTC
CDR3aa: CASSTTGTRHNEQFF

v_gene: TRBV28
d_gene: TRBD1
abundance: few
j_gene: TRBJ2-5
len: 15
CDR3nt: TGTGCCAGCAGTTTATCAGGGACAGGGCCCGAGACCCAGTACTTC
CDR3aa: CASSLSGTGPETQYF

v_gene: TRBV5-4
d_gene: .
abundance: once
j_gene: TRBJ2-2
len: 16
CDR3nt: TGTGCCAGCAGCTTGGGGATGACAGGGAACACCGGGGAGCTGTTTTTT
CDR3aa: CASSLGMTGNTGELFF

v_gene: TRBV10-3
d_gene: .
abundance: .
j_gene: TRBJ1-4
len: 14
CDR3nt: TGTGCCATCAGTGAGGGCGTAGGGGCTGAAAAACTGTTTTTT
CDR3aa: CAISEGVGAEKLFF

v_gene: TRBV7-9
d_gene: .
abundance: .
j_gene: TRBJ2-7
len: 12
CDR3nt: TGTGCCAGCAGCCCAAGCGGCTACGAGCAGTACTTC
CDR3aa: CASSPSGYEQYF

v_gene: TRBV29-1
d_gene: .
abundance: .
j_gene: TRBJ2-5
len: 14
CDR3nt: TGCAGCGTTGAGCCACACGTTATCGGGGAGACCCAGTACTTC
CDR3aa: CSVEPHVIGETQYF

v_gene: TRBV2
d_gene: TRBD1
abundance: once
j_gene: TRBJ1-5
len: 14
CDR3nt: TGTGCCAGCAGTGATGCCAGGGGGTTTCAGCCCCAGCATTTT
CDR3aa: CASSDARGFQPQHF

v_gene: TRBV6-5
d_gene: .
abundance: few
j_gene: TRBJ1-1
len: 15
CDR3nt: TGTGCCAGCAGTTACTCGACAGGTAGGATCACTGAAGCTTTCTTT
CDR3aa: CASSYSTGRITEAFF

v_gene: TRBV18
d_gene: .
abundance: .
j_gene: TRBJ1-5
len: 14
CDR3nt: TGTGCCAGCTCACCAGGAGACGACGGGCAGCCCCAGCATTTT
CDR3aa: CASSPGDDGQPQHF

v_gene: TRBV9
d_gene: .
abundance: .
j_gene: TRBJ2-2
len: 14
CDR3nt: TGTGCCAGCAGCGGACTCTTAGGAACCGGGGAGCTGTTTTTT
CDR3aa: CASSGLLGTGELFF

v_gene: TRBV9
d_gene: TRBD1
abundance: few
j_gene: TRBJ2-4
len: 16
CDR3nt: TGTGCCAGCAGCCCACAGGACAGGCTAGCCAAAAACATTCAGTACTTC
CDR3aa: CASSPQDRLAKNIQYF

v_gene: TRBV19
d_gene: TRBD1
abundance: .
j_gene: TRBJ1-5
len: 14
CDR3nt: TGTGCCAGTAGTAACGACAGGGTAGGCCAGCCCCAGCATTTT
CDR3aa: CASSNDRVGQPQHF

v_gene: TRBV7-9
d_gene: TRBD1
abundance: .
j_gene: TRBJ1-3
len: 15
CDR3nt: TGTGCCAGCAGCTCGGGACAGGGAGACGGAAACACCATATATTTT
CDR3aa: CASSSGQGDGNTIYF

v_gene: TRBV5-1
d_gene: .
abundance: .
j_gene: TRBJ1-4
len: 14
CDR3nt: TGCGCCAGCAGTTTGAGGGAGACTAATGAAAAACTGTTTTTT
CDR3aa: CASSLRETNEKLFF

v_gene: TRBV6-2/TRBV6-3
d_gene: TRBD2
abundance: few
j_gene: TRBJ2-4
len: 14
CDR3nt: TGTGCCAGCAGTTACTCGGGACTAGCGGGGGCTGAGTACTTC
CDR3aa: CASSYSGLAGAEYF

v_gene: TRBV10-3
d_gene: .
abundance: once
j_gene: TRBJ2-5
len: 14
CDR3nt: TGTGCCATCAGTGAGTCGGCAGGACAAGAGACCCAGTACTTC
CDR3aa: CAISESAGQETQYF

v_gene: TRBV6-5
d_gene: .
abundance: .
j_gene: TRBJ1-3
len: 12
CDR3nt: TGTGCCAGCACCCTCTCTGGAAACACCATATATTTT
CDR3aa: CASTLSGNTIYF

v_gene: TRBV10-3
d_gene: TRBD1
abundance: .
j_gene: TRBJ1-5
len: 16
CDR3nt: TGTGCCACATGGGACAGGGGTCTAATAAGCAATCAGCCCCAGCATTTT
CDR3aa: CATWDRGLISNQPQHF

v_gene: TRBV12-5
d_gene: TRBD1
abundance: .
j_gene: TRBJ1-5
len: 15
CDR3nt: TGTGCTAGTGGCTCTGGACAGGCTGGAGGGCAGCCCCAGCATTTT
CDR3aa: CASGSGQAGGQPQHF

v_gene: TRBV4-1
d_gene: TRBD1
abundance: .
j_gene: TRBJ1-1
len: 15
CDR3nt: TGCGCCAGCAGCCAAGAAGCCAAGGGGGCGGGGAAAGCTTTCTTT
CDR3aa: CASSQEAKGAGKAFF

v_gene: TRBV4-1
d_gene: .
abundance: .
j_gene: TRBJ1-1
len: 14
CDR3nt: TGCGCCAGCAGCCTCGCCGGGGGTAGCACTGAAGCTTTCTTT
CDR3aa: CASSLAGGSTEAFF

v_gene: TRBV5-1
d_gene: TRBD1
abundance: .
j_gene: TRBJ2-3
len: 15
CDR3nt: TGCGCCAGCAGCTTAGGCGGGACAGGGATGAATACGCAGTATTTT
CDR3aa: CASSLGGTGMNTQYF

v_gene: TRBV19
d_gene: .
abundance: .
j_gene: TRBJ1-5
len: 15
CDR3nt: TGTGCCAGTAGTATGCACAGGGCGAGCAATCAGCCCCAGCATTTT
CDR3aa: CASSMHRASNQPQHF

v_gene: TRBV15
d_gene: TRBD1
abundance: .
j_gene: TRBJ1-1
len: 17
CDR3nt: TGTGCCACCAGCGGCGCATACCCCGGGACAGGGCAGTTTGAAGCTTTCTTT
CDR3aa: CATSGAYPGTGQFEAFF

v_gene: TRBV5-5
d_gene: TRBD2
abundance: once
j_gene: TRBJ2-1
len: 18
CDR3nt: TGTGCCAGCAGCTTGGTTCTGGCTAGCGGGGGGTCTTACAATGAGCAGTTCTTC
CDR3aa: CASSLVLASGGSYNEQFF

v_gene: TRBV5-1
d_gene: TRBD1
abundance: .
j_gene: TRBJ2-3
len: 16
CDR3nt: TGCGCCAGCAGTGTGGGCGTAGGGACAGGGGCACGAGGGCAGTATTTT
CDR3aa: CASSVGVGTGARGQYF

v_gene: TRBV5-6
d_gene: TRBD1
abundance: .
j_gene: TRBJ2-2
len: 15
CDR3nt: TGTGCCAGCAGCCAGGGACAGGGAGTAGCCGGGGAGCTGTTTTTT
CDR3aa: CASSQGQGVAGELFF

v_gene: TRBV29-1
d_gene: TRBD2
abundance: .
j_gene: TRBJ2-7
len: 15
CDR3nt: TGCAGCGTCCGATACGGGACTAGCGGGAGTTACGAGCAGTACTTC
CDR3aa: CSVRYGTSGSYEQYF

v_gene: TRBV6-5
d_gene: TRBD1
abundance: .
j_gene: TRBJ1-1
len: 16
CDR3nt: TGTGCCAGCAGTTACACAGGGGGACCTTTGAACACTGAAGCTTTCTTT
CDR3aa: CASSYTGGPLNTEAFF

v_gene: TRBV19
d_gene: .
abundance: once
j_gene: TRBJ2-5
len: 13
CDR3nt: TGTGCCAGTAGTATAGTTTACTTAGAGACCCAGTACTTC
CDR3aa: CASSIVYLETQYF

v_gene: TRBV12-3/TRBV12-4
d_gene: .
abundance: .
j_gene: TRBJ2-3
len: 13
CDR3nt: TGTGCCAGCAGTGCCCCAGGGACAGATACGCAGTATTTT
CDR3aa: CASSAPGTDTQYF

v_gene: TRBV5-5
d_gene: TRBD1
abundance: once
j_gene: TRBJ1-4
len: 16
CDR3nt: TGTGCCAGCAGCTCGAAATGGACAGGGAATTATGAAAAACTGTTTTTT
CDR3aa: CASSSKWTGNYEKLFF

v_gene: TRBV25-1
d_gene: .
abundance: .
j_gene: TRBJ1-1
len: 9
CDR3nt: TGTGCCAGCCGCCAGAGGGGGGGTTTT
CDR3aa: CASRQRGGF

v_gene: TRBV25-1
d_gene: .
abundance: .
j_gene: TRBJ2-5
len: 13
CDR3nt: TGTGCCAGCAGTGTACAGGGTGGGGAGACCCAGTACTTC
CDR3aa: CASSVQGGETQYF

v_gene: TRBV6-5
d_gene: TRBD1
abundance: .
j_gene: TRBJ1-1
len: 15
CDR3nt: TGTGCCAGCAGTCCAAAACAGGGGGCGAGAACTGAAGCTTTCTTT
CDR3aa: CASSPKQGARTEAFF

v_gene: TRBV19
d_gene: TRBD1
abundance: few
j_gene: TRBJ1-5
len: 15
CDR3nt: TGTGCCAGTAGTATCGACAGGGGGGGCAATCAGCCCCAGCATTTT
CDR3aa: CASSIDRGGNQPQHF

v_gene: TRBV7-2
d_gene: .
abundance: .
j_gene: TRBJ1-5
len: 15
CDR3nt: TGTGCCAGCAGCTTTGGGGCAAATTTTAATCAGCCCCAGCATTTT
CDR3aa: CASSFGANFNQPQHF

v_gene: TRBV7-2
d_gene: .
abundance: .
j_gene: TRBJ1-2
len: 13
CDR3nt: TGTGCCAGCAGCACGACAGTAGGCTATGGCTACACCTTC
CDR3aa: CASSTTVGYGYTF

v_gene: TRBV19
d_gene: .
abundance: once
j_gene: TRBJ2-1
len: 15
CDR3nt: TGTGCCAGTAGGGGGGCTTTGTGGCAGTACAATGAGCAGTTCTTC
CDR3aa: CASRGALWQYNEQFF

v_gene: TRBV6-5
d_gene: .
abundance: .
j_gene: TRBJ1-1
len: 13
CDR3nt: TGTGCCAGCAGTTGGGGTAGCGGCACTGAAGCTTTCTTT
CDR3aa: CASSWGSGTEAFF

v_gene: TRBV5-1
d_gene: .
abundance: .
j_gene: TRBJ2-2
len: 16
CDR3nt: TGCGCCAGCAGCCCCAGGGGCCGGAGTGGCACCGGGGAGCTGTTTTTT
CDR3aa: CASSPRGRSGTGELFF